Each of the 30 T cell receptor beta chains below was sequenced from the same sample in a study of shared clonotypes between healthy human individuals. Clones were read by immunoSEQ multiplex PCR, and TCRdb kept only the in-frame ones, dropping some. The repertoire includes 450,000 to 500,000 clones, 70% to 85% of them detected once, and about 12% sits in the top ten. The sequencing input was PBMCs. These receptors were collected from a woman aged 40 to 49 in good health. Some clones in this sample may be carry-over from other donors' samples.

This clone was detected many times. V usage is TRBV9 and J usage is TRBJ2-5, with D unresolved. Germline CDR1 and CDR2: SGDLS and YYNGEE. This CDR3 contains 15 residues. Between the trimmed V and J ends, which lost 0 bases and 2 bases, there was a span of 11 bases. The CDR3 here is CASSVEAFPQETQYF. The DNA for the CDR3 is TGTGCCAGCAGCGTAGAGGCGTTCCCACAAGAGACCCAGTACTTC. The whole variable domain, remainder taken from reference TRBV9 and TRBJ2-5, is DSGVTQTPKHLITATGQRVTLRCSPRSGDLSVYWYQQSLDQGLQFLIQYYNGEERAKGNILERFSAQQFPDLHSELNLSSLELGDSALYFCASSVEAFPQETQYFGPGTRLLVL.

This clone has a count of ten or more. The gene calls are TRBV9 and TRBJ2-5, with D maybe TRBD1 (6 bases). The V gene lost 1 base and the J gene lost 5 bases, with 15 bases spanning the gap. CDR3 size: 15 residues. Germline V lookup: CDR1 SGDLS, CDR2 YYNGEE. The CDR3 protein is CASSVFGGGEETQYF. CDR3 DNA: TGTGCCAGCAGCGTATTTGGGGGCGGAGAGGAGACCCAGTACTTC.

This clone turned up a few times. The CDR3 DNA follows: TGCGCCAGCAGCTTGGTACTAGCGGAGACTGGAGATACGCAGTATTTT. This encodes CASSLVLAETGDTQYF. The rearrangement uses TRBV5-1 and TRBJ2-3, with 8 positions matching TRBD2. Germline lookup yields CDR1 SGHRS and CDR2 YFSETQ. This CDR3 has 16 residues. The ends lost 0 bases at V and 5 bases at J; junction bases unmatched: 8.

The chain uses TRBV4-1 and TRBJ1-3; D possibly corresponds to TRBD1 (5 bases). Germline CDR1 MGHRA, CDR2 YSYEKL. V was pared by 0 bases and J by 3 bases, with 18 bases between. The length of the CDR3 is 18 residues. CDR3 loop: CASSQDLNPGFRGNTIYF. The CDR3 nucleotides are TGCGCCAGCAGCCAAGACCTTAATCCAGGGTTTCGTGGAAACACCATATATTTT.

V and J are TRBV6-1 and TRBJ1-1, with unresolved D. This CDR3 region has 14 residues. Germline loops: CDR1 MNHNS, CDR2 SASEGT. V was shortened by 2 bases and J by 5 bases, with 12 bases between the two germline ends. The DNA for the CDR3 is TGTGCCAGCAGTGAAATAAGCGAGAGTACTGAAGCTTTCTTT. It codes for CASSEISESTEAFF.

V and J are TRBV5-8 and TRBJ2-5; D is perhaps TRBD1 or TRBD2 (5 bases each). V was trimmed by 4 bases and J by 3 bases, leaving 16 bases between them. The germline V gene encodes CDR1 SGHTS and CDR2 YDEGEE. This CDR3 spans 15 amino acids. The CDR3 coding sequence is TGTGCCAGCAGCGCCCGTCGGGGCGAAAAAGAGACCCAGTACTTC. Encoded protein: CASSARRGEKETQYF. The full variable domain, completed using reference TRBV5-8 and TRBJ2-5, is EAGVTQSPTHLIKTRGQQATLRCSPISGHTSVYWYQQALGLGLQFLLWYDEGEERNRGNFPPRFSGRQFPNYSSELNVNALELEDSALYLCASSARRGEKETQYFGPGTRLLVL.

The CDR3 DNA is TGTGCCAGCTCACCAACAGGTTCCCCTCTGGGAGAGCAGTACTTC. Protein: CASSPTGSPLGEQYF. The gene calls are TRBV18 and TRBJ2-7; tentative D call: TRBD1 (5 bases). Germline V gives CDR1 KGHSH, CDR2 LQKENI. V was cut by 2 bases and J by 7 bases, with 18 bases left in between. The CDR3 has 15 amino acids.

The chain has TRBV11-2 and TRBJ1-1, with D unclear. Trimming removed 0 bases at V and 11 bases at J, with 10 bases between. Germline CDR1 reads SGHAT; CDR2 reads FQNNGV. CDR3 length: 12 amino acids. For the CDR3, the DNA is TGTGCCAGCAGCTTAGATACGGTTGGGGCTTTCTTT. Its translation is CASSLDTVGAFF.

The chain links TRBV6-5 to TRBJ1-4; 7 nucleotides match TRBD1. The V gene's germline CDR1 is MNHEY and CDR2 SVGAGI. Trimming at V came to 0 bases and at J to 0 bases, leaving 1 base not matched to a gene. The CDR3 runs to 16 residues. In DNA, the CDR3 is TGTGCCAGCAGTTACTCGACAGGGACAACTAATGAAAAACTGTTTTTT. Translated, it gives CASSYSTGTTNEKLFF.

In regard to this clone: A far larger clone is one base from this, pointing to a likely read error. The chain employs TRBV5-1 and TRBJ2-1; 9 positions agree with TRBD1. The germline CDR1 and CDR2 sequences are SGHRS and YFSETQ. The CDR3 is made up of 16 amino acids. The J segment lost 5 bases and the V segment lost 7 bases, leaving 13 bases of the junction unmatched. The CDR3 protein is CASGYDPGQGNNEQFF. CDR3 nucleotides: TGCGCCAGCGGCTACGACCCGGGACAGGGCAACAATGAGCAGTTCTTC.

This chain joins TRBV27 and TRBJ2-7, with TRBD2 matching 10 bases. CDR1 and CDR2 from the germline V gene are MNHEY and SMNVEV (reference sequence). The V segment lost 6 bases and the J segment 4 bases; nucleotides outside the gene matches: 6. The CDR3 consists of 14 residues. CDR3 protein: CASRKPTSGYEQYF. The CDR3 nucleotides read TGTGCCAGCAGAAAACCGACTAGCGGGTACGAGCAGTACTTC.

Points on this clone: Possible read error: a much larger clone is one base away. The V and J genes are TRBV5-6 and TRBJ2-7, with D perhaps matching TRBD1 (5 bases). CDR1 and CDR2 (germline): SGHDT, YYEEEE. The CDR3 contains 14 residues. The CDR3 region is CASNLGRGFGEQYF. The CDR3, as DNA: TGTGCCAGCAACTTGGGGCGCGGTTTCGGGGAGCAGTACTTC.

The gene calls are TRBV11-3 and TRBJ1-3; 9 bases fit TRBD1. J gave up 2 bases and V 4 bases, and 6 bases lay outside the gene matches. The CDR3 is 16 residues long. Germline CDR1 SGHNT, CDR2 YENEEA. The CDR3 loop reads CASSSGTGTAGNTIYF. The CDR3 DNA reads as TGTGCCAGCAGCTCCGGGACAGGGACGGCTGGAAACACCATATATTTT. Based on the CDR3 plus reference TRBV11-3 and TRBJ1-3, the full variable domain is EAGVVQSPRYKIIEKKQPVAFWCNPISGHNTLYWYLQNLGQGPELLIRYENEEAVDDSQLPKDRFSAERLKGVDSTLKIQPAELGDSAVYLCASSSGTGTAGNTIYFGEGSWLTVV.

The rearrangement uses TRBV19 and TRBJ2-7; 13 bases are shared with TRBD2. In germline, CDR1 is LNHDA, CDR2 SQIVND (reference sequence). The CDR3 has 16 amino acids. V lost 4 bases, J lost 3 bases, and 6 bases stayed unmatched. In DNA, the CDR3 is TGTGCCAGTAGTACTACCGGGACTAGCGGGAACTACGAGCAGTACTTC. Its translation: CASSTTGTSGNYEQYF.

This rearrangement joins TRBV15 to TRBJ2-3; 9 nucleotides line up with TRBD2. The CDR3 spans 16 residues. Germline V gene data show CDR1 as LNHNV and CDR2 as YYDKDF (reference sequence). The V and J ends lost 3 bases and 4 bases, in that order; junction bases with no gene match: 8. The CDR3 DNA reads as TGTGCCACCAGCAGTCAGTTTAGCGGGAGCCCAGATACGCAGTATTTT. This encodes CATSSQFSGSPDTQYF.

CDR3 DNA: TGTGCCACCAGTTACCAGCGTGACTCCTACGAGCAGTACTTC. Encoded protein: CATSYQRDSYEQYF. The chain carries TRBV15 and TRBJ2-7, with D unclear. Germline V gene lookup returns CDR1 LNHNV and CDR2 YYDKDF (reference sequence). The ends were cut back, 6 bases at V and 0 bases at J, with 12 bases in the middle. CDR3 size: 14 residues.

The rearrangement uses TRBV28 and TRBJ2-7; 8 nucleotides align to TRBD2. The CDR3 is 13 amino acids. The V gene's germline CDR1 is MDHEN and CDR2 SYDVKM. The V gene end was trimmed by 5 bases and the J gene end by 3 bases; junction bases not matched to a gene: 3. The CDR3 spells CASSTGGDYEQYF. DNA for the CDR3: TGTGCCAGCAGTACCGGGGGGGACTACGAGCAGTACTTC. Full variable domain (rest looked up from reference TRBV28 and TRBJ2-7): DVKVTQSSRYLVKRTGEKVFLECVQDMDHENMFWYRQDPGLGLRLIYFSYDVKMKEKGDIPEGYSVSREKKERFSLILESASTNQTSMYLCASSTGGDYEQYFGPGTRLTVT.

The gene calls are TRBV30 and TRBJ2-1; D is undetermined. With 0 bases removed from V and 12 bases from J, the gap between germline ends came to 18 bases. The CDR3 covers 14 residues. Germline loops: CDR1 GTSNPN, CDR2 SVGIG (reference sequence). CDR3 in amino acids: CAWSVLMFADAQFF. CDR3 in DNA: TGTGCCTGGAGTGTACTGATGTTTGCCGACGCGCAGTTCTTC.

Only one count was recorded for this clone. The chain carries TRBV5-1 and TRBJ2-5, with D perhaps matching TRBD2 (6 bases). Trimming removed 3 bases from V and 3 bases from J, with 9 bases in between. The CDR3 consists of 13 residues. CDR1 and CDR2 (germline): SGHRS, YFSETQ. This CDR3 reads CASSWDLEETQYF. CDR3 nucleotide sequence: TGCGCCAGCAGCTGGGACTTAGAAGAGACCCAGTACTTC.

This clone was observed a few times. The J gene is TRBJ1-4, the V gene TRBV28; 9 bases fit TRBD1. The J segment lost 10 bases and the V segment lost 4 bases, leaving 7 bases of the junction unmatched. The CDR3 consists of 14 residues. Germline CDR1 and CDR2: MDHEN and SYDVKM. The CDR3 sequence is CASSSPGQGVKLFF. The CDR3 nucleotides read TGTGCCAGCAGTTCGCCGGGACAGGGAGTAAAACTGTTTTTT.

This clone was counted ten times or more. The chain combines TRBV11-2 with TRBJ2-4, with D unclear. The CDR3 has 14 amino acids. The germline V gene has CDR1 SGHAT and CDR2 FQNNGV. V lost 4 bases, J lost 0 bases, and 7 bases lay in between. CDR3 nucleotides: TGTGCCAGCAGCTACCGGCTAGCCAAAAACATTCAGTACTTC. This translates into CASSYRLAKNIQYF.

The CDR3 bases are TGCGCCAGCAGTGAGCCGAGGGTCGTGAAAGGGAGCGGGAGGCCTGAGCAGTACTTC. This encodes CASSEPRVVKGSGRPEQYF. The chain recombines TRBV10-2 with TRBJ2-7; 9 nucleotides align to TRBD2. This CDR3 contains 19 residues. Unmatched junction bases numbered 21, after V lost 2 bases and J lost 7 bases. Germline CDR1 WSHSY, CDR2 SAAADI.

The gene calls are TRBV27 and TRBJ2-7, with TRBD2 identical over 10 bases. The germline V gene has CDR1 MNHEY and CDR2 SMNVEV (reference sequence). This CDR3 contains 15 residues. The V segment lost 5 bases and the J segment 7 bases; nucleotides outside the gene matches: 11. The CDR3 is CASSPSGRARGEQYF. DNA for the CDR3: TGTGCCAGCAGTCCAAGCGGGAGGGCCAGGGGGGAGCAGTACTTC.

CDR3 sequence (DNA): TGTGCCAGCAGTCAAAATTACCAAGTTGGAGCTTTCTTT. It is translated as CASSQNYQVGAFF. J is TRBJ1-1 and V is TRBV6-5; D unclear. V lost 5 bases to trimming and J lost 10 bases, with 17 bases between them. CDR3 length: 13 amino acids. Germline loops: CDR1 MNHEY, CDR2 SVGAGI.

The V gene is TRBV18, the J gene TRBJ2-2; unclear D gene. Per germline, CDR1 KGHSH and CDR2 LQKENI. The V end was cut by 2 bases, the J end by 6 bases, with 16 bases between. This CDR3 contains 16 residues. This CDR3 reads CASSPSAERASGELFF. The CDR3 DNA follows: TGTGCCAGCTCACCATCAGCTGAACGTGCGTCCGGGGAGCTGTTTTTT.

The chain carries TRBV6-1 and TRBJ2-7; TRBD1 matches 7 bases. Germline CDR1 MNHNS, CDR2 SASEGT. CDR3 length: 13 amino acids. J gave up 3 bases and V 4 bases, and 3 bases lay outside the gene matches. The CDR3 protein is CASSGDSYYEQYF. The CDR3 DNA is TGTGCCAGCAGTGGGGACAGCTACTACGAGCAGTACTTC.

The gene calls are TRBV27 and TRBJ1-3, with D uncertain. The CDR3 loop spans 13 amino acids. CDR1 MNHEY and CDR2 SMNVEV come from the germline V gene (reference sequence). With 2 bases removed from V and 4 bases from J, the gap between germline ends came to 6 bases. CDR3 residues: CASSLTGGNTIYF. DNA of the CDR3: TGTGCCAGCAGTTTAACTGGAGGAAACACCATATATTTT.

The chain employs TRBV11-2 and TRBJ2-1; the D is unclear. V was trimmed by 5 bases and J by 8 bases, leaving 10 bases between them. This CDR3 region has 12 residues. CDR1 is SGHAT, CDR2 FQNNGV, per germline. The CDR3 DNA follows: TGTGCCAGCAGCAGAACCTTGGATGAGCAGTTCTTC. Translating it yields CASSRTLDEQFF.

In regard to this clone: The sample has other DNA sequences that encode this CDR3 too. V and J are TRBV27 and TRBJ2-7, with D maybe TRBD2 (5 bases). The CDR3 extends over 14 amino acids. V gave up 2 bases and J gave up 4 bases, with 12 bases separating them. Germline-derived CDR1 and CDR2 are MNHEY and SMNVEV (reference sequence). CDR3 sequence reads: CASSLSGRGYEQYF. The CDR3, as DNA: TGTGCCAGCAGTTTAAGTGGGAGAGGTTACGAGCAGTACTTC.

The V gene is TRBV2, the J gene TRBJ1-2; D call uncertain. This CDR3 region has 14 residues. Trimming cost V 4 bases and J 4 bases, with 13 bases left between them. Germline values: CDR1 SNHLY, CDR2 FYNNEI. Here the CDR3 reads CASSAGPPTYGYTF. In DNA, the CDR3 is TGTGCCAGCAGTGCTGGACCGCCGACCTATGGCTACACCTTC.